The next 31 T cell receptor beta chains were all read from a single sample in a study of blood T cell repertoires in COVID-19. The assay was immunoSEQ multiplex PCR, and TCRdb's table has in-frame clones only and misses some. The table lists roughly 440,000 clones, 88% of them singletons. Sample: peripheral blood. Receptor source: a woman in her forties or fifties with COVID-19, enrolled during active disease.

V and J are TRBV21-1 and TRBJ2-7; whether TRBD1, the table's D call, matches the DNA was not checked. TRBV21-1 is a listed pseudogene. CDR3 size: 16 residues. The CDR3 sequence is CASSKDRQGASYEQYF. For the CDR3, the DNA is TGTGCCAGCAGCAAAGACAGGCAGGGGGCCTCCTACGAGCAGTACTTC.

The chain employs TRBV19 and TRBJ2-3, with a possible D match to TRBD2 (5 bases). Germline CDR1 reads LNHDA; CDR2 reads SQIVND (reference sequence). Trimming removed 4 bases from V and 0 bases from J, with 11 bases in between. The CDR3 is made up of 15 amino acids. The CDR3 DNA is TGTGCCAGTAGTACTAGCTTCTCTAGCACAGATACGCAGTATTTT. It translates to CASSTSFSSTDTQYF.

This clone was seen a single time. The chain employs TRBV7-9 and TRBJ2-1; 9 nucleotides line up with TRBD1. V lost 4 bases, J lost 9 bases, and 7 bases stayed unmatched. CDR3 length equals 14 residues. Germline lookup yields CDR1 SEHNR and CDR2 FQNEAQ (reference sequence). Written as DNA, the CDR3 is TGTGCCAGCAGCTCCGGGACAGGGTCGCCTGAGCAGTTCTTC. Translating it yields CASSSGTGSPEQFF.

The V and J genes are TRBV2 and TRBJ2-1; the match to TRBD2 covers 10 bases. From germline, CDR1 is SNHLY and CDR2 FYNNEI. The CDR3 runs to 16 residues. J was trimmed by 9 bases and V by 3 bases; bases with no gene match: 11. CDR3 in amino acids: CASSDPYQRGGREQFF. CDR3 sequence (DNA): TGTGCCAGCAGTGACCCCTATCAGCGGGGGGGACGTGAGCAGTTCTTC.

This rearrangement joins TRBV30 to TRBJ2-2, with D possibly TRBD1 on 5 matching bases. This CDR3 is built from 13 residues. Germline assignment: CDR1 GTSNPN and CDR2 SVGIG (reference sequence). V was clipped by 6 bases and J by 2 bases, with 10 bases between them. The CDR3 DNA reads TGTGCCTGTAGACAGACAAACACCGGGGAGCTGTTTTTT. It is translated as CACRQTNTGELFF.

CDR3 in DNA: TGTGCCAGCAGCTTGGGGGCAGGGACTAATGAAAAACTGTTTTTT. This codes for CASSLGAGTNEKLFF. The chain employs TRBV5-5 and TRBJ1-4; tentatively, D is TRBD1 (5 bases). The CDR3 is 15 residues long. Germline CDR1 reads SGHKS; CDR2 reads YYEKEE (reference sequence). The V end was cut by 0 bases, the J end by 2 bases, with 8 bases between.

This chain joins TRBV30 and TRBJ2-3, with unresolved D. V gave up 2 bases and J gave up 2 bases, with 8 bases separating them. CDR1 GTSNPN and CDR2 SVGIG come from the germline V gene (reference sequence). The CDR3 loop spans 13 amino acids. CDR3 DNA: TGTGCCTGGAGTTCCAGGATCACAGATACGCAGTATTTT. Translating it yields CAWSSRITDTQYF.

The J gene is TRBJ2-2, the V gene TRBV2; 9 nucleotides match TRBD1. V shed 8 bases, J shed 2 bases, and the junction held 3 bases outside the gene matches. Germline CDR1 and CDR2: SNHLY and FYNNEI. The CDR3 runs to 14 residues. This chain's CDR3 is CASRTGDNTGELFF. DNA for the CDR3: TGTGCCAGCCGGACAGGGGATAACACCGGGGAGCTGTTTTTT.

The chain recombines TRBV21-1 with TRBJ1-4; TRBD1 is the table's D call, not checked against the DNA. TRBV21-1 is annotated as a pseudogene. The CDR3 sequence is 17 residues long. Here the CDR3 reads CASPTGPSKGTNEKLFF. The CDR3, as DNA: TGTGCCAGCCCGACAGGGCCTTCGAAAGGAACTAATGAAAAACTGTTTTTT.

V gene TRBV3-1 (or the pseudogene TRBV3-2) combines with J gene TRBJ1-1; perhaps TRBD1 as D (5 bases). CDR3 length: 13 amino acids. Per germline, CDR1 LGHDT and CDR2 YNNKEL (reference sequence). V lost 1 base to trimming and J lost 6 bases, with 9 bases between them. The CDR3 region is CASSQGQRAEAFF. The CDR3 nucleotides read TGTGCCAGCAGCCAAGGACAGCGAGCTGAAGCTTTCTTT.

J is TRBJ1-1 and V is TRBV19; D possibly corresponds to TRBD1 (5 bases). Trimming stripped 5 bases from V and 1 base from J, with 26 bases between. CDR3 length: 19 amino acids. Germline CDR1 reads LNHDA; CDR2 reads SQIVND (reference sequence). CDR3 nucleotide sequence: TGTGCCAGTAGTTCCCCTGGGGGGACCCGCCGCGGGGGGAACACTGAAGCTTTCTTT. The encoded protein is CASSSPGGTRRGGNTEAFF.

As for this clone: This sample also contains other DNA sequences that code for the same CDR3. The J gene is TRBJ2-5, the V gene TRBV5-6; D is perhaps TRBD1 (5 bases). This CDR3 is built from 14 residues. The germline V and J ends were trimmed by 0 bases and 3 bases, with 9 bases remaining between them. Germline V gene lookup returns CDR1 SGHDT and CDR2 YYEEEE. The CDR3 region has the DNA TGTGCCAGCAGCTTGGGGGCAGGGAAAGAGACCCAGTACTTC. Its translation is CASSLGAGKETQYF.

The chain recombines TRBV10-3 with TRBJ2-1; D not certain. Germline CDR1 and CDR2: ENHRY and SYGVKD. CDR3 length: 12 amino acids. V was cut by 2 bases and J by 10 bases, with 9 bases left in between. CDR3 DNA: TGTGCCATCAGTGAGGGCTCGCTCGAGCAGTTCTTC. This gives the protein CAISEGSLEQFF.

The sample holds one count of this clone. The V and J genes are TRBV24-1 and TRBJ2-2; D call uncertain. CDR1 is KGHDR, CDR2 SFDVKD, per germline. The CDR3 is 14 amino acids. V lost 3 bases, J lost 8 bases, and 12 bases lay in between. CDR3 nucleotides: TGTGCCACCAGTGATGGCGGCTGGCTGGGGGAGCTGTTTTTT. Protein product: CATSDGGWLGELFF.

The chain is built from TRBV5-1 and TRBJ2-3; D gene unclear. Germline V lookup: CDR1 SGHRS, CDR2 YFSETQ. The V end was cut by 4 bases, the J end by 4 bases, with 13 bases between. CDR3 length equals 14 residues. CDR3 nucleotides: TGCGCCAGCAGCGAATCTAGAACTGCAGATACGCAGTATTTT. Protein sequence: CASSESRTADTQYF.

The J gene is TRBJ1-1, the V gene TRBV28; D possibly corresponds to TRBD1 (5 bases). V was pared by 8 bases and J by 1 base, with 11 bases between. CDR1 is MDHEN, CDR2 SYDVKM, per germline. This CDR3 spans 13 amino acids. CDR3 DNA sequence: TGTGCCAGCGGACCAAGGGGGAACACTGAAGCTTTCTTT. The encoded protein is CASGPRGNTEAFF. The whole variable domain, filled in from reference TRBV28 and TRBJ1-1, reads DVKVTQSSRYLVKRTGEKVFLECVQDMDHENMFWYRQDPGLGLRLIYFSYDVKMKEKGDIPEGYSVSREKKERFSLILESASTNQTSMYLCASGPRGNTEAFFGQGTRLTVV.

The chain is built from TRBV5-1 and TRBJ2-1, with TRBD2 matching over 12 bases. Germline V gene sequence: CDR1 SGHRS, CDR2 YFSETQ. The CDR3 has 17 amino acids. V shed 3 bases and J 8 bases; nucleotides not matched to a gene: 12. CDR3 DNA: TGCGCCAGCAGCTCCCGCCTAGCGGGGGGGCCAGGGCATGAGCAGTTCTTC. Amino acids: CASSSRLAGGPGHEQFF.

The rearrangement joins TRBV5-1 to TRBJ1-1; tentative D call: TRBD1 (5 bases). Germline lookup yields CDR1 SGHRS and CDR2 YFSETQ. Trimming removed 7 bases from V and 0 bases from J, with 19 bases in between. CDR3 size: 16 residues. CDR3 sequence reads: CASSRRGSRMNTEAFF. For the CDR3, the DNA is TGCGCCAGCTCTCGCCGGGGGTCTAGGATGAACACTGAAGCTTTCTTT.

This chain connects TRBV3-1 (or the pseudogene TRBV3-2) to TRBJ1-3; no definite D call. V shed 4 bases and J shed 1 base, with 17 bases lying between them. The CDR3 is made up of 17 amino acids. Germline V CDR1 and CDR2: LGHDT, YNNKEL (reference sequence). The CDR3, as DNA: TGTGCCAGCAGCCCACCCGGCAGGTATAGTTCTGGAAACACCATATATTTT. It codes for CASSPPGRYSSGNTIYF.

This clone was picked up one time. This chain links TRBV7-3 with TRBJ2-7; no clear D gene. The CDR3 runs to 14 residues. Germline V gene lookup returns CDR1 SGHTA and CDR2 FQGTGA. Trimming took 5 bases from V and 1 from J, leaving 12 bases between them. CDR3 residues: CASSNPAVSYEQYF. The CDR3 nucleotides are TGTGCCAGCAGCAACCCCGCAGTATCCTACGAGCAGTACTTC.

The chain employs TRBV7-2 and TRBJ1-3, with 7 nucleotides matching TRBD1. Germline assignment: CDR1 SGHTA and CDR2 FQGNSA. V shed 3 bases, J shed 0 bases, and the junction held 8 bases outside the gene matches. The CDR3 runs 17 residues. CDR3 residues: CASSLGPGQSSGNTIYF. The CDR3 nucleotides are TGTGCCAGCAGCTTGGGTCCGGGACAGAGCTCTGGAAACACCATATATTTT.

The rearrangement joins TRBV6-6 to TRBJ1-5, with TRBD1 as a possible D gene (6 bases). Germline V CDR1 and CDR2: MNHNY, SVGAGI (reference sequence). There are 16 residues in the CDR3. Deletions cut 2 bases from V and 0 bases from J, with 11 bases between. The CDR3 loop is CASSYLQGYSNQPQHF. DNA of the CDR3: TGTGCCAGCAGTTACCTACAGGGCTATAGCAATCAGCCCCAGCATTTT.

CDR3 nucleotide sequence: TGTGCCAGCAGTTTAGGAACAATTTATGGCTACACCTTC. This codes for CASSLGTIYGYTF. This rearrangement joins TRBV12-3 or TRBV12-4 to TRBJ1-2; D remains ambiguous. This CDR3 has 13 residues. Trimming removed 1 base from V and 5 bases from J, with 8 bases in between.

The V and J genes are TRBV29-1 and TRBJ2-2; no clear D. Trimming cost V 4 bases and J 4 bases, with 7 bases left between them. The CDR3 totals 12 residues. Germline V lookup: CDR1 SQVTM, CDR2 ANQGSEA. The CDR3 is CSVAVSTGELFF. The CDR3 region has the DNA TGCAGCGTTGCAGTCAGCACCGGGGAGCTGTTTTTT.

The chain couples TRBV10-3 to TRBJ1-1; maybe TRBD1 (6 bases). V was shortened by 5 bases and J by 1 base, with 11 bases between the two germline ends. Per germline, CDR1 ENHRY and CDR2 SYGVKD. The CDR3 sequence is 14 residues long. In DNA form, the CDR3 reads TGTGCCATCAGTCCCGGGACAAAGAACACTGAAGCTTTCTTT. This encodes CAISPGTKNTEAFF.

The chain has TRBV4-1 and TRBJ1-2; maybe TRBD1 (5 bases). The CDR3 covers 17 residues. V was clipped by 0 bases and J by 7 bases, with 21 bases between them. The germline CDR1 and CDR2 sequences are MGHRA and YSYEKL. Here the CDR3 reads CASSQDPIWWGTGGYTF. As DNA, the CDR3 is TGCGCCAGCAGCCAAGATCCCATTTGGTGGGGGACTGGTGGCTACACCTTC.

This rearrangement joins TRBV12-3 or TRBV12-4 to TRBJ1-2; the match to TRBD1 covers 8 bases. J gave up 8 bases and V 5 bases, and 7 bases lay outside the gene matches. The length of the CDR3 is 13 residues. The CDR3 DNA follows: TGTGCCAGCAGTGGCGGACAGGGTTGGGGCTACACCTTC. Its translation: CASSGGQGWGYTF.

This clone appeared a single time. V and J are TRBV7-5 and TRBJ1-1. TRBV7-5 is deemed a pseudogene. This CDR3 is 13 amino acids long. The chain's CDR3 is CASSSGYNTEAFF. CDR3 nucleotide sequence: TGTGCCAGCAGCTCGGGTTATAACACTGAAGCTTTCTTT.

The genes are TRBV18 and TRBJ1-3; D is ambiguous. This CDR3 comprises 15 residues. Germline V gene data show CDR1 as KGHSH and CDR2 as LQKENI. The V end lost 3 bases, the J end lost 0 bases, and 9 bases lay between the germline ends. This chain's CDR3 is CASSPVSDSGNTIYF. CDR3 nucleotides: TGTGCCAGCTCACCGGTCTCAGACTCTGGAAACACCATATATTTT.

The V call is TRBV19, the J call TRBJ1-1, with a tentative D call TRBD1 (5 bases). This CDR3 has 15 residues. V gave up 7 bases and J gave up 4 bases, with 19 bases separating them. CDR1 is LNHDA, CDR2 SQIVND, per germline (reference sequence). This CDR3 is CASIPRRRGSTEAFF. Here the CDR3 DNA reads TGTGCCAGTATCCCCAGAAGGCGGGGGAGCACTGAAGCTTTCTTT.

V usage is TRBV11-2 and J usage is TRBJ1-1, with D tentatively TRBD1 (5 bases). Germline CDR1 is SGHAT and CDR2 is FQNNGV. This CDR3 has 14 residues. The ends were cut back, 5 bases at V and 4 bases at J, with 14 bases in the middle. CDR3 nucleotide sequence: TGTGCCAGCAGCCCAGCGGGGCTTGGCACTGAAGCTTTCTTT. Protein sequence: CASSPAGLGTEAFF.